Presented here are 24 T cell receptor beta chains from one specimen sequenced in a study of identical twins. TCRdb reprocessed the 5' RACE reads via MiXCR and lists one record per CDR3 protein. Altogether about 280,000 distinct CDR3 sequences are present, less than 9% being singletons, with the ten largest covering 2% to 2.5%. These data are also associated with another study on yellow fever vaccine responses in identical twins.

The sequenced sample was memory (CD45RO+) T cells sorted from blood. The source is a woman aged 18-35 years in good health.

This clonotype was picked up a small number of times. This chain joins TRBV20-1 and TRBJ2-2; D tentatively reads TRBD1 or TRBD2 (5 bases each). Germline V gene data show CDR1 as DFQATT and CDR2 as SNEGSKA (reference sequence). The V gene lost 3 bases and the J gene lost 5 bases, with 16 bases spanning the gap. CDR3 size: 15 residues. The CDR3 coding sequence is TGCAGTGCTAGGCCAGGGACCCGGGGTACCGGGGAGCTGTTTTTT. It specifies CSARPGTRGTGELFF.

This clonotype showed up many times. The rearrangement uses TRBV28 and TRBJ2-1; 9 nucleotides line up with TRBD2. CDR1 is MDHEN and CDR2 is SYDVKM in the germline V gene. Trimming removed 1 base from V and 1 base from J; junction bases left unmatched: 5. This CDR3 region has 17 residues. The CDR3 spells CASSLYPLAGSYNEQFF. The CDR3 region has the DNA TGTGCCAGCAGTTTATACCCGCTAGCGGGGTCCTACAATGAGCAGTTCTTC.

This clonotype appeared a few times. The genes are TRBV10-3 and TRBJ2-7, with D unclear. Germline V CDR1 and CDR2: ENHRY, SYGVKD. This CDR3 has 14 amino acids. Trimming stripped 3 bases from V and 3 bases from J, with 12 bases between. This CDR3 reads CAISDSSERYEQYV. CDR3 DNA: TGTGCCATCAGTGATTCATCAGAGCGCTACGAGCAGTACGTC.

In this sample, this clonotype turned up many times. V and J are TRBV7-6 and TRBJ2-1; 9 bases agree with TRBD1. Germline-derived CDR1 and CDR2 are SGHVS and FNYEAQ. After removal of 5 bases from V and 4 bases from J, the junction contained 6 bases not matched to a gene. The CDR3 has 15 residues. CDR3: CASSQGQGTYNEQFF. The CDR3 DNA reads TGTGCCAGCAGCCAAGGACAGGGGACGTACAATGAGCAGTTCTTC.

V gene TRBV6-1 combines with J gene TRBJ2-5; 7 nucleotides align to TRBD1. V shed 10 bases and J 6 bases; nucleotides not matched to a gene: 11. CDR1 MNHNS and CDR2 SASEGT come from the germline V gene. The CDR3 is 13 amino acids. The CDR3 reads CATNPGGIQTQYF. DNA for the CDR3: TGTGCCACTAACCCAGGGGGTATACAGACCCAGTACTTC.

This clonotype has just a few counts. This sequence joins TRBV6-5 and TRBJ1-2, with no clear D. V shed 2 bases and J shed 4 bases, with 11 bases lying between them. CDR3 size: 14 residues. Germline lookup yields CDR1 MNHEY and CDR2 SVGAGI. CDR3 in DNA: TGTGCCAGCAGTTACCGGCGAGAAGCCTATGGCTACACCTTC. It codes for CASSYRREAYGYTF.

The rearrangement links TRBV24-1 to TRBJ2-3; D tentatively reads TRBD1 or TRBD2 (5 bases each). Trimming stripped 7 bases from V and 0 bases from J, with 16 bases between. Per the germline V gene, CDR1 is KGHDR and CDR2 is SFDVKD. The CDR3 covers 16 residues. CDR3 sequence (DNA): TGTGCCACCAGCGACGGGGCAACAACTAGCACAGATACGCAGTATTTT. Translating it yields CATSDGATTSTDTQYF.

This clonotype was counted ten times or more. The CDR3 is CASSPRQAYNEQFF. CDR3 coding DNA: TGTGCCAGCAGCCCTAGACAGGCTTACAATGAGCAGTTCTTC. This sequence joins TRBV28 and TRBJ2-1; D perhaps matches TRBD1 (6 bases). V was clipped by 6 bases and J by 4 bases, with 13 bases between them. The CDR3 extends over 14 amino acids. Germline V gene sequence: CDR1 MDHEN, CDR2 SYDVKM.

The V gene is TRBV24-1, the J gene TRBJ2-4, with 8 bases matching TRBD2. CDR1 KGHDR and CDR2 SFDVKD come from the germline V gene. CDR3 length equals 15 residues. Unmatched junction bases numbered 7, after V lost 2 bases and J lost 8 bases. CDR3 protein: CATSDSGTGGDIQYF. CDR3 DNA: TGTGCCACCAGTGATTCTGGGACGGGGGGGGACATTCAGTACTTC.

This clonotype has at least ten counts. J is TRBJ2-1 and V is TRBV5-1, with 14 bases identical to TRBD2. The length of the CDR3 is 16 residues. Germline trimming cut 3 bases from V and 7 bases from J; bases unmatched to any gene: 6. Germline V gene data show CDR1 as SGHRS and CDR2 as YFSETQ. The CDR3 DNA is TGCGCCAGCAGCTCGAGGACTAGCGGGGGGTGGAATGAGCAGTTCTTC. This codes for CASSSRTSGGWNEQFF.

The CDR3 reads CATSAGLATTGELFF. The CDR3 nucleotides are TGTGCCACCAGTGCGGGGTTAGCGACCACCGGGGAGCTGTTTTTT. The chain uses TRBV24-1 and TRBJ2-2, with TRBD2 as a possible D gene (5 bases). Germline CDR1 KGHDR, CDR2 SFDVKD. This CDR3 has 15 residues. Trimming removed 5 bases from V and 4 bases from J, with 13 bases in between.

This clonotype has only a few counts. The rearrangement links TRBV25-1 to TRBJ1-2, with unresolved D. Trimming took 3 bases from V and 3 from J, leaving 5 bases between them. Per the germline V gene, CDR1 is MGHDK and CDR2 is SYGVNS. CDR3 length equals 12 residues. The CDR3 is CASSDLDYGYTF. The CDR3 nucleotides are TGTGCCAGCAGTGACCTGGACTATGGCTACACCTTC.

This clonotype was counted only a few times. The V call is TRBV5-8, the J call TRBJ2-3, with TRBD2 identical over 9 bases. There are 15 residues in the CDR3. Germline CDR1 and CDR2: SGHTS and YDEGEE. Trimming removed 2 bases from V and 7 bases from J; junction bases left unmatched: 8. CDR3 sequence reads: CASSLGRGGLNTQYF. The DNA of the CDR3 is TGTGCCAGCAGCTTAGGGCGGGGGGGCCTAAATACGCAGTATTTT.

This clonotype was seen at least ten times. The chain links TRBV5-1 to TRBJ2-2; no reliable D call. Germline values: CDR1 SGHRS, CDR2 YFSETQ. Trimming cost V 3 bases and J 6 bases, with 15 bases left between them. The CDR3 extends over 15 amino acids. CDR3 DNA: TGCGCCAGCAGCTCCCTATCGGCCCCCCCCGGGGAGCTGTTTTTT. Encoded protein: CASSSLSAPPGELFF.

DNA for the CDR3: TGTGCCAGCAGCCTCCCTCCTCAAGAGACCCAGTACTTC. Its translation: CASSLPPQETQYF. The rearrangement joins TRBV7-6 to TRBJ2-5, with D unresolved. The V gene lost 5 bases and the J gene lost 2 bases, with 9 bases spanning the gap. The CDR3 consists of 13 residues. Germline CDR1 is SGHVS and CDR2 is FNYEAQ.

This clonotype was recorded many times. V gene TRBV12-3 or TRBV12-4 combines with J gene TRBJ2-5; TRBD2 agrees at 8 bases. The V segment lost 6 bases and the J segment 5 bases; nucleotides outside the gene matches: 11. CDR3 length: 15 amino acids. The CDR3 DNA reads TGTGCCAGCAGAAAAAGGACTAGCAATTCGGAGACCCAGTACTTC. Translating gives CASRKRTSNSETQYF.

This clonotype was counted a few times. The chain joins TRBV20-1 to TRBJ1-1; D not certain. Trimming cost V 4 bases and J 1 base, with 10 bases left between them. Germline assignment: CDR1 DFQATT and CDR2 SNEGSKA (reference sequence). This CDR3 has 13 residues. The CDR3 loop reads CSANLDKNTEAFF. The CDR3 DNA follows: TGCAGTGCTAATCTTGACAAGAACACTGAAGCTTTCTTT.

The V call is TRBV7-2, the J call TRBJ2-5; 7 nucleotides line up with TRBD2. Germline V lookup: CDR1 SGHTA, CDR2 FQGNSA. J was trimmed by 4 bases and V by 5 bases; bases with no gene match: 10. This CDR3 spans 15 amino acids. In nucleotides, the CDR3 is TGTGCCAGCAGCCCCGGACTACCGGGGGGAGAGACCCAGTACTTC. Its protein product is CASSPGLPGGETQYF.

This clonotype has at least ten counts. The rearrangement uses TRBV20-1 and TRBJ2-1; 7 bases are a match to TRBD1. Germline V gives CDR1 DFQATT, CDR2 SNEGSKA (reference sequence). V lost 3 bases and J lost 2; bases outside the gene matches: 7. CDR3 size: 15 residues. In DNA, the CDR3 is TGCAGTGCTAGGAAAAACAGGGGTCCCTACAATGAGCAGTTCTTC. Protein product: CSARKNRGPYNEQFF.

This clonotype was observed a few times. The gene calls are TRBV20-1 and TRBJ2-2, with 7 bases lining up with TRBD2. V shed 2 bases and J 1 base; nucleotides not matched to a gene: 7. The CDR3 runs to 16 residues. The germline CDR1 and CDR2 sequences are DFQATT and SNEGSKA (reference sequence). The CDR3 nucleotides read TGCAGTGCTAGACCTCCAGTAGCGGGGAACACCGGGGAGCTGTTTTTT. Its protein product is CSARPPVAGNTGELFF.

The gene calls are TRBV13 and TRBJ2-5; D might be TRBD1 or TRBD2, each matching 5 bases. V was pared by 5 bases and J by 1 base, with 14 bases between. CDR1 and CDR2 from the germline V gene are PRHDT and FYEKMQ (reference sequence). This CDR3 has 15 amino acids. CDR3 amino acids: CASSHRGQPQETQYF. The CDR3, as DNA: TGTGCCAGCAGCCACCGGGGCCAACCCCAAGAGACCCAGTACTTC. Full variable domain (outside the CDR3, taken from reference TRBV13 and TRBJ2-5): AAGVIQSPRHLIKEKRETATLKCYPIPRHDTVYWYQQGPGQDPQFLISFYEKMQSDKGSIPDRFSAQQFSDYHSELNMSSLELGDSALYFCASSHRGQPQETQYFGPGTRLLVL.

The chain links TRBV3-1 to TRBJ2-7; D is uncertain. Germline CDR1 reads LGHDT; CDR2 reads YNNKEL (reference sequence). This CDR3 has 12 amino acids. V dropped 1 base and J dropped 6 bases, with 7 bases sitting between them. CDR3 loop: CASSQGRGEQYF. Written as DNA, the CDR3 is TGTGCCAGCAGCCAAGGCAGAGGCGAGCAGTACTTC.

This chain connects TRBV10-2 to TRBJ2-7; 8 bases line up with TRBD2. Germline assignment: CDR1 WSHSY and CDR2 SAAADI. Trimming removed 7 bases from V and 4 bases from J; junction bases left unmatched: 6. The CDR3 runs to 13 residues. The CDR3 sequence: CASMPSGYYEQYF. CDR3 nucleotides: TGCGCCAGCATGCCTAGCGGGTATTACGAGCAGTACTTC.

The rearrangement joins TRBV20-1 to TRBJ2-5; TRBD1 is a possible D gene (6 bases). The V gene lost 2 bases and the J gene lost 2 bases, with 18 bases spanning the gap. This CDR3 spans 16 amino acids. CDR1 DFQATT and CDR2 SNEGSKA come from the germline V gene (reference sequence). CDR3 nucleotides: TGCAGTGCTAGAACATCAGGGGCCCGCGGTCAAGAGACCCAGTACTTC. This translates into CSARTSGARGQETQYF.